The T cell receptor beta chain under discussion was sequenced for a study of regulatory T cells in long-lasting Graves disease (dated by TCRdb to the early 2020s). At the level of the whole study: Newly diagnosed Graves' disease patients had taken antithyroid drugs for less than 3 months. Persistent Graves' disease patients were compared with newly diagnosed Graves' disease patients by peripheral blood TCR sequencing and RNA sequencing. The study took place in China and was registered as a clinical trial. A total of around 35 samples were covered by TCR sequencing, comprising approximately 13 persistent and around 20 newly diagnosed Graves' disease patients.

On this clonotype itself: The antigen it recognizes is unknown. No clone much larger than this one lies a single base away; base qualities are absent.

CDR1 KGHDR and CDR2 SFDVKD were looked up in the germline V gene. The CDR3, cysteine through phenylalanine, is 15 amino acids long. Of the read, only the CDR3 DNA is kept; its 45 bases are in frame from base 1. Trimming costs V 6 bases and J 0 bases, and their ends lie 11 bases apart. What the authors observed across the whole study: TRBV28, TRBJ1-2 and TRBJ2-5 were preferentially used in persistent disease, while TRBV20-1 and TRBJ2-1 were favored in newly diagnosed disease. As a limitation, the authors acknowledged that the small sample size may reduce accuracy. Only peripheral blood was studied, because thyroid tissue, the primary lesion, was inaccessible. Persistent patients shared more public clonotypes among themselves (fewer than 3,000) than newly diagnosed patients did (about 900). Only the TCR beta chain was sequenced and analyzed. Lower TCR Shannon entropy and fewer highly expanded clones were observed in persistent Graves' disease patients than in newly diagnosed patients, which suggested clonal expansion.

The library relied on multiplex PCR. The sample was run on an Illumina HiSeq 4000. iRepertoire HTBI primers and Arm-PCR amplification of CDR3 regions were used to construct TCR beta libraries. Before sequencing, the PCR products underwent gel purification. Regarding the original processing steps: A total of roughly 67 TRBV and under 15 TRBJ segments were identified across samples and were used for gene usage analysis of CDR3 amino acid clonotypes. COPE and FqMerger were used to merge filtered high-quality paired reads into contigs. BLAST was used to align contigs to IMGT TRBV, TRBD and TRBJ reference genes, and CDR3 was defined according to IMGT. Clonotypes above 0.1% frequency were classified as highly expanded clones. Shannon entropy was used to measure repertoire diversity, and the Gini coefficient was used to measure V-J evenness. Clonotypes shared by more than one individual were considered public. The public reads were quality trimmed at Q25 with fastp and then assembled into clones with MiXCR by TCRdb, keeping productive beta chains. Here each entry gathers all rows of one CDR3 protein and keeps the most common genes and DNA. These V and J calls are TCRdb output, not the study's own analysis. Counted in this sample were around 500,000 distinct CDR3 sequences; about 14% of them appeared once. Under 10% of the sample belongs to the ten largest clones.

The time point label here, explained by the study, means: newly diagnosed GD, antithyroid drugs for less than 3 months. For both TCR sequencing and RNA sequencing, RNA was extracted from PBMCs using TRIzol. The diagnosis of Graves' disease followed American Thyroid Association guidelines. Recruitment of patients was carried out at an endocrinology department in Xi'an, China. Each patient gave about 10 milliliters of peripheral blood, collected in an EDTA anticoagulant tube. PBMCs were isolated by Ficoll Paque Plus density gradient separation without further T cell sorting. An Agilent 2100 Bioanalyzer and agarose gel were used to check RNA quality, while a NanoDrop 2000 measured RNA concentration. A further study also used this sample, focusing on T cells in Graves' hyperthyroidism and ophthalmopathy. The second publication reports: Stable Graves' hyperthyroidism was defined as no progression to ophthalmopathy during 18 months of follow-up. Hyperthyroidism patients were newly diagnosed, with disease duration under 2 months, and aged 18 to 65 years. The study excluded patients with uncontrolled infections, other autoimmune diseases, pregnancy or lactation. Clinical symptoms, serum thyroxine and TRAb, thyroid ultrasound, and orbital computed tomography formed the basis for the diagnoses. For the first round of RT-PCR on the TCR CDR3, the HTBI primer set was used together with the Qiagen OneStep RT-PCR kit. Most expanded thyroid clonotypes (frequency above 0.001) were also detected in blood, suggesting blood repertoires may reflect thyroid immune responses. A 13 V-J signature model separated ophthalmopathy from stable hyperthyroidism, with around 90% sensitivity and 81% to 83% specificity in cross-validation and 80%/75% in testing. In validation, the model predicted progression to ophthalmopathy a median of roughly six months before onset, with 65% to 71% sensitivity and roughly 79% specificity. TCR V-J signatures able to tell the groups apart were searched for in a discovery cohort of 90 to 100 patients, of whom around 43 had Graves' ophthalmopathy and around 56 had stable Graves' hyperthyroidism. Whether ophthalmopathy could be predicted prospectively was tested in an independent validation cohort made up of 18 to 20 hyperthyroidism patients plus 17 patients who later progressed to ophthalmopathy. The approximately 97 discovery patients were randomly divided into training and test sets at a 7:3 ratio. In more than five Graves' hyperthyroidism patients, the study also compared T-cell repertoires from thyroid tissue with T-cell repertoires from blood. After blood sampling, hyperthyroidism patients were treated with methimazole at a starting dose of 30 mg daily, and ophthalmopathy patients were treated with high-dose intravenous methylprednisolone. Libraries were constructed in a second round of multiplex PCR, after which size selection and purification were performed. The libraries were sequenced on an Illumina HiSeq2000 using paired-end 100 bp reads. SOAPnuke was used to process the raw data, with reads discarded if the reads contained adapters or uncalled bases, had a mean Phred below 15, or lacked an exact constant-primer or identifier match. COPE v1.2.5 was used to merge the high-quality paired reads, and each unique nucleotide sequence was defined as a clonotype. Clonotypes were aligned to IMGT TRBV, TRBD and TRBJ reference segments using MiTCR v1.1. The analysis included only V-J combinations with a frequency above 0.0001, which together covered around 99% of the repertoires. The TCS score was defined as F50 (clonal expansion) divided by E x V (chaos), with BLOSUM62-based TCRdist calculated between CDR3 peptides within each V-J. Welch's t-statistics and random forest reduced approximately 520 V-J features to 13, which were used in a naive Bayes classifier (R e1071). No statistical method was used to fix the sample size in advance, and group allocation was not hidden from the investigators. The paper reports TCR Vbeta CDR3 sequencing of about 140 peripheral blood samples: approximately 43 ophthalmopathy, fewer than 80 hyperthyroidism and approximately 17 progressor patients.

Sequenced here: peripheral blood mononuclear cells (PBMCs), sampled at new diagnosis, from a patient treated with antithyroid drugs. This clonotype was sampled from a man aged 30 to 45 with Graves disease. Donor details come from another sample of the same person, matched by shared clones. This chain is built from TRBV24-1 and TRBJ1-5, with the D gene not confidently named. The sequence in DNA is TGTGCCACCAGTCCTACGCAGGATAGCAATCAGCCCCAGCATTTT. Translated, this is CATSPTQDSNQPQHF.